One sample yielded the 2 T cell receptor beta chains listed below, sequenced in a study of blood T cell repertoires in COVID-19. Sequencing used immunoSEQ multiplex PCR; TCRdb keeps in-frame clones, though not all of them. The sample holds 46,000 or so clones, around 90% seen once. Sample: peripheral blood. The receptors shown here come from a man aged 50 to 59 with acute or convalescent COVID-19.

The chain joins TRBV9 to TRBJ2-1, with TRBD2 matching 12 bases. V trimming: 4 bases; J trimming: 9 bases; junction bases outside the gene matches: 14. CDR1 and CDR2 from the germline V gene are SGDLS and YYNGEE. The CDR3 spans 17 residues. CDR3 in amino acids: CASSFVGLAGGRAEQFF. The CDR3 DNA sequence: TGTGCCAGCAGCTTTGTGGGGCTAGCGGGAGGGAGGGCTGAGCAGTTCTTC.

Worth noting for this clone: Other nucleotide sequences in the sample specify the same CDR3. The chain combines TRBV7-3 with TRBJ1-1, with D perhaps TRBD1 (6 bases). The CDR3 loop spans 13 amino acids. Germline V gene data show CDR1 as SGHTA and CDR2 as FQGTGA. V shed 3 bases and J shed 2 bases, with 7 bases lying between them. The CDR3 DNA reads as TGTGCCAGCAGCTTGGACAGAAACACTGAAGCTTTCTTT. Its protein is CASSLDRNTEAFF.